These 27 T cell receptor beta chains were all obtained from the same sample, sequenced in a study of blood T cell repertoires in COVID-19. Method: immunoSEQ multiplex PCR; TCRdb's copy keeps in-frame clones and lacks some. The sample consists of around 200,000 clones, more than 75% of them appearing once. The sequenced material came from peripheral blood. Receptors were obtained from a man aged 80 or over with acute or convalescent COVID-19.

The CDR3 protein is CAISGTLGGATYEQYF. CDR3 nucleotide sequence: TGTGCCATCAGTGGCACTCTTGGTGGAGCGACCTACGAGCAGTACTTC. The genes are TRBV10-3 and TRBJ2-7; D is ambiguous. V gave up 4 bases and J gave up 2 bases, with 18 bases separating them. Looked up from germline, CDR1 is ENHRY and CDR2 is SYGVKD. The CDR3 sequence is 16 residues long.

This rearrangement joins TRBV5-1 to TRBJ1-1; the D gene is possibly TRBD1 (5 bases). CDR1 is SGHRS, CDR2 YFSETQ, per germline. This CDR3 is 14 amino acids long. V lost 7 bases and J 2 bases, leaving 15 bases between the germline ends. CDR3 in amino acids: CASRSNQGNTEAFF. The CDR3, as DNA: TGCGCCAGCCGGAGTAATCAGGGAAACACTGAAGCTTTCTTT.

The gene calls are TRBV21-1 and TRBJ1-1. TRBV21-1 is designated a pseudogene. This CDR3 is 16 amino acids long. Here the CDR3 DNA reads TGTGCCAGCAGCAAAGGGAGGCGGGGGGGGAACACTGAAGCTTTCTTT. Amino acid sequence: CASSKGRRGGNTEAFF.

The chain uses TRBV6-2 or TRBV6-3 and TRBJ1-5; tentatively, D is TRBD1 (5 bases). CDR3 length: 14 residues. CDR1 and CDR2 from the germline V gene are MNHEY and SVGEGT. The V gene lost 1 base and the J gene lost 5 bases, with 9 bases spanning the gap. The CDR3 nucleotides read TGTGCCAGCAGTTACTTGTCAGGGCATCAGCCCCAGCATTTT. It encodes CASSYLSGHQPQHF.

CDR3 sequence reads: CASSKDNPSGPTRSYEQYF. DNA for the CDR3: TGTGCCAGCAGCAAAGACAACCCTAGCGGGCCGACCCGATCCTACGAGCAGTACTTC. The chain uses TRBV21-1 and TRBJ2-7; the table's TRBD2 call for D was not verified on the DNA. TRBV21-1 is recorded as a pseudogene. The CDR3 runs to 19 residues.

V usage is TRBV5-1 and J usage is TRBJ2-5; the match to TRBD1 covers 7 bases. This CDR3 contains 16 residues. The V segment lost 3 bases and the J segment 5 bases; nucleotides outside the gene matches: 13. Per germline, CDR1 SGHRS and CDR2 YFSETQ. CDR3 amino acids: CASSYRQGRLVETQYF. DNA for the CDR3: TGCGCCAGCAGCTACCGACAGGGAAGGTTGGTGGAGACCCAGTACTTC. The complete variable domain, with remaining parts taken from reference TRBV5-1 and TRBJ2-5, reads KAGVTQTPRYLIKTRGQQVTLSCSPISGHRSVSWYQQTPGQGLQFLFEYFSETQRNKGNFPGRFSGRQFSNSRSEMNVSTLELGDSALYLCASSYRQGRLVETQYFGPGTRLLVL.

The chain combines TRBV27 with TRBJ2-3; 9 bases are shared with TRBD1. The V segment lost 3 bases and the J segment 4 bases; nucleotides outside the gene matches: 11. The CDR3 extends over 17 amino acids. Germline V lookup: CDR1 MNHEY, CDR2 SMNVEV (reference sequence). Here the CDR3 reads CASSLDRGRASADTQYF. The DNA for the CDR3 is TGTGCCAGCAGTTTGGACAGGGGACGGGCTAGTGCAGATACGCAGTATTTT.

V usage is TRBV27 and J usage is TRBJ2-3; 7 bases line up with TRBD2. This CDR3 comprises 14 residues. V dropped 0 bases and J dropped 3; count of bases not matched to a gene: 0. CDR1 is MNHEY and CDR2 is SMNVEV in the germline V gene (reference sequence). In nucleotides, the CDR3 is TGTGCCAGCAGTTTATCAGCGGGAACAGATACGCAGTATTTT. Translation gives CASSLSAGTDTQYF.

The V gene is TRBV7-8, the J gene TRBJ1-6; D uncertain. The CDR3 is 13 residues long. Trimming removed 2 bases at V and 7 bases at J, with 6 bases between. Germline V gives CDR1 SGHVS, CDR2 FQNEAQ. The CDR3, as DNA: TGTGCCAGCAGCTTAACACGAAATTCACCCCTCCACTTT. It is translated as CASSLTRNSPLHF. The full variable domain, completed using reference TRBV7-8 and TRBJ1-6, is GAGVSQSPRYKVAKRGQDVALRCDPISGHVSLFWYQQALGQGPEFLTYFQNEAQLDKSGLPSDRFFAERPEGSVSTLKIQRTQQEDSAVYLCASSLTRNSPLHFGNGTRLTVT.

The chain is built from TRBV7-9 and TRBJ2-5; weak D call: TRBD1 (5 bases). The CDR3 extends over 16 amino acids. Germline V gene lookup returns CDR1 SEHNR and CDR2 FQNEAQ (reference sequence). The V gene lost 0 bases and the J gene lost 1 base, with 12 bases spanning the gap. This CDR3 is CASSLAVRASQETQYF. The CDR3 DNA sequence: TGTGCCAGCAGCTTAGCGGTCAGGGCTTCCCAAGAGACCCAGTACTTC.

The J gene is TRBJ2-3, the V gene TRBV11-1; D is undetermined. This CDR3 contains 12 residues. The germline gives CDR1 SGHAT, CDR2 FQDESV (reference sequence). V lost 4 bases, J lost 6 bases, and 8 bases lay in between. CDR3 loop: CASSSNQDTQYF. CDR3 nucleotides: TGTGCCAGCAGCTCCAACCAGGATACGCAGTATTTT.

This clone turned up a few times. The chain recombines TRBV18 with TRBJ2-7; D gene uncertain. This CDR3 spans 14 amino acids. The germline V gene encodes CDR1 KGHSH and CDR2 LQKENI. Trimming removed 5 bases from V and 0 bases from J, with 11 bases in between. The CDR3: CASSFAVSSYEQYF. In nucleotides, the CDR3 is TGTGCCAGCTCATTTGCGGTAAGCTCCTACGAGCAGTACTTC. Variable domain in full (rest from reference TRBV18 and TRBJ2-7): NAGVMQNPRHLVRRRGQEARLRCSPMKGHSHVYWYRQLPEEGLKFMVYLQKENIIDESGMPKERFSAEFPKEGPSILRIQQVVRGDSAAYFCASSFAVSSYEQYFGPGTRLTVT.

This clone was recorded once. The chain is built from TRBV30 and TRBJ1-5; D remains unclear. CDR1 and CDR2 from the germline V gene are GTSNPN and SVGIG (reference sequence). The CDR3 length is 14 residues. Trimming cost V 2 bases and J 0 bases, with 8 bases left between them. In DNA form, the CDR3 reads TGTGCCTGGAGTTCGGGATATAGCAATCAGCCCCAGCATTTT. Translated, it gives CAWSSGYSNQPQHF. The full variable domain, in which reference TRBV30 and TRBJ1-5 provide the parts outside the CDR3, is SQTIHQWPATLVQPVGSPLSLECTVEGTSNPNLYWYRQAAGRGLQLLFYSVGIGQISSEVPQNLSASRPQDRQFILSSKKLLLSDSGFYLCAWSSGYSNQPQHFGDGTRLSIL.

J is TRBJ2-3 and V is TRBV10-3; D gene ambiguous. This CDR3 contains 13 residues. V shed 2 bases and J shed 5 bases, with 8 bases lying between them. CDR1 is ENHRY, CDR2 SYGVKD, per germline. CDR3 loop: CAISETELDTQYF. In DNA, the CDR3 is TGTGCCATCAGTGAGACAGAACTAGATACGCAGTATTTT.

The chain employs TRBV18 and TRBJ1-4; 7 bases line up with TRBD1. The CDR3 contains 16 residues. Germline values: CDR1 KGHSH, CDR2 LQKENI. Germline trimming cut 3 bases from V and 8 bases from J; bases unmatched to any gene: 12. The CDR3: CASSPKLDRFQEKLFF. CDR3 nucleotides: TGTGCCAGCTCACCCAAGTTGGACAGGTTTCAGGAAAAACTGTTTTTT.

The chain has TRBV19 and TRBJ1-5; 7 nucleotides match TRBD1. V was pared by 7 bases and J by 1 base, with 4 bases of the junction left unmatched. The CDR3 loop spans 14 amino acids. Per germline, CDR1 LNHDA and CDR2 SQIVND (reference sequence). The CDR3 DNA reads TGTGCCAGTACCCCAGGGGGGAGCAATCAGCCCCAGCATTTT. Residues: CASTPGGSNQPQHF.

The chain recombines TRBV15 with TRBJ2-1; 11 bases line up with TRBD2. The V segment lost 2 bases and the J segment 7 bases; nucleotides outside the gene matches: 7. The CDR3 extends over 16 amino acids. CDR1 is LNHNV and CDR2 is YYDKDF in the germline V gene (reference sequence). Here the CDR3 DNA reads TGTGCCACCAGCAGACCCACTAGCGGGAGCTGGAATGAGCAGTTCTTC. Its protein is CATSRPTSGSWNEQFF.

This rearrangement joins TRBV27 to TRBJ2-1, with TRBD1 as a possible D gene (5 bases). Germline V gene sequence: CDR1 MNHEY, CDR2 SMNVEV (reference sequence). CDR3 length equals 17 residues. V lost 5 bases and J lost 8, with 25 bases in between. The CDR3 loop reads CASSHYQGGFGMHEQFF. CDR3 DNA: TGTGCCAGCAGTCACTACCAGGGTGGATTTGGGATGCATGAGCAGTTCTTC.

V and J are TRBV19 and TRBJ1-6, with D hard to call. CDR1 is LNHDA and CDR2 is SQIVND in the germline V gene (reference sequence). The CDR3 covers 14 residues. V was cut by 3 bases and J by 8 bases, with 11 bases left in between. CDR3 sequence (DNA): TGTGCCAGTAGTATGGTCCGAACGGATTCACCCCTCCACTTT. Its protein is CASSMVRTDSPLHF.

This chain uses TRBV4-1 with TRBJ1-1; a possible D gene is TRBD1 (6 bases). The CDR3 totals 13 residues. The germline V and J ends were trimmed by 5 bases and 5 bases, with 12 bases remaining between them. The germline CDR1 and CDR2 sequences are MGHRA and YSYEKL. CDR3 nucleotides: TGCGCCAGCAGCAGGGGGGGGAGAACTGAAGCTTTCTTT. Its translation is CASSRGGRTEAFF.

This rearrangement joins TRBV29-1 to TRBJ2-3, with TRBD1 matching 7 bases. CDR3 length: 15 residues. J gave up 2 bases and V 2 bases, and 7 bases lay outside the gene matches. CDR1 is SQVTM and CDR2 is ANQGSEA in the germline V gene. DNA of the CDR3: TGCAGCGTTGAATACCAGACAGGGTACACAGATACGCAGTATTTT. As protein: CSVEYQTGYTDTQYF.

This clone appeared once. The J gene is TRBJ1-1, the V gene TRBV4-2; 8 bases align to TRBD1. V gave up 7 bases and J gave up 3 bases; unmatched junction bases: 7. This CDR3 has 14 residues. Germline CDR1 and CDR2: LGHNA and YNFKEQ. CDR3 coding DNA: TGTGCCAGCACCCGACCGGGACAGGACACTGAAGCTTTCTTT. Translated, it gives CASTRPGQDTEAFF.

The chain combines TRBV12-3 or TRBV12-4 with TRBJ2-7, with 7 bases aligning to TRBD1. With V trimmed by 4 bases and J by 4 bases, 4 bases remained unmatched. The CDR3 length is 13 residues. Written as DNA, the CDR3 is TGTGCCAGCAGTTCGAAGGACAGGTACGAGCAGTACGTC. Translated, it gives CASSSKDRYEQYV.

To note about this clone: An end of the junction differs from the germline gene, which may be a read error. This sequence joins TRBV7-2 and TRBJ1-2, with D perhaps TRBD1 (5 bases). Germline lookup yields CDR1 SGHTA and CDR2 FQGNSA. The CDR3 consists of 14 residues. The CDR3 DNA sequence: TGTGCCAGCAGCTTAGCCTCGTGGGGCGACAGTGAAGCCTTC. Translating it yields CASSLASWGDSEAF. Together with reference TRBV7-2 and TRBJ1-2, the CDR3 gives the full variable domain: GAGVSQSPSNKVTEKGKDVELRCDPISGHTALYWYRQSLGQGLEFLIYFQGNSAPDKSGLPSDRFSAERTGGSVSTLTIQRTQQEDSAVYLCASSLASWGDSEAFGSGTRLTVV.

The V gene is TRBV28, the J gene TRBJ1-5; TRBD1 is a possible D gene (5 bases). Trimming left V 5 bases short and J 7 bases short, with 15 bases between. This CDR3 spans 14 amino acids. Germline assignment: CDR1 MDHEN and CDR2 SYDVKM. Here the CDR3 reads CASSGQGFGQPQHF. The CDR3 DNA reads as TGTGCCAGCAGTGGTCAGGGCTTCGGGCAGCCCCAGCATTTT.

The CDR3 bases are TGTGCCAGCAGCCAAAAGGCGGCTTTCCAAGAGACCCAGTACTTC. Encoded protein: CASSQKAAFQETQYF. The chain has TRBV3-1 (or the pseudogene TRBV3-2) and TRBJ2-5; no definite D call. Germline V gives CDR1 LGHDT, CDR2 YNNKEL (reference sequence). The CDR3 spans 15 residues. Trimming stripped 2 bases from V and 1 base from J, with 11 bases between.

The J gene is TRBJ1-1, the V gene TRBV7-9; weak D call: TRBD1 (5 bases). V shed 5 bases and J shed 1 base, with 11 bases lying between them. CDR3 length equals 14 residues. CDR1 SEHNR and CDR2 FQNEAQ come from the germline V gene (reference sequence). The CDR3 reads CASSRGAENTEAFF. CDR3 in DNA: TGTGCCAGCAGCAGGGGTGCGGAGAACACTGAAGCTTTCTTT. Full variable domain (remainder filled in from reference TRBV7-9 and TRBJ1-1): DTGVSQNPRHKITKRGQNVTFRCDPISEHNRLYWYRQTLGQGPEFLTYFQNEAQLEKSRLLSDRFSAERPKGSFSTLEIQRTEQGDSAMYLCASSRGAENTEAFFGQGTRLTVV.